This record looks at one T cell receptor (beta chain) sequence and its context. The target antigen is unknown. A junction boundary mismatches the germline segment, possibly from a read error. The data originate from a study of T cell repertoires in cytomegalovirus infection. Whole-study context: Carrying CMV and the relevant HLA type showed in public TCR beta signatures.

This CDR3 has 17 residues. CDR1 SGHTA and CDR2 FQGNSA come from the germline V gene. In TCRdb, the reads were re-called with MiXCR into one record per CDR3 protein. The sample has around 740,000 distinct CDR3 sequences, less than 40% seen once. Overall study results and limits: In two of eight donors, the top clonotype was HLA-C-restricted CMV-specific. Identification of carriers of CMV plus the relevant HLA was achieved through cumulative public TCR beta family frequency.

J is TRBJ1-2 and V is TRBV7-2; D is perhaps TRBD1 (6 bases). Source material: PBMCs. The clonotype comes from a human donor in good health (CMV status not recorded). Some clones in this sample may be carry-over from other donors' samples. CDR3 loop: CANSLVAGVQANYGSTF. In DNA, the CDR3 is TGTGCCAACAGCTTAGTTGCAGGGGTGCAAGCTAACTATGGCTCCACCTTC.